This T cell receptor (beta chain) is drawn from a study of T cells after yellow fever vaccination (dated by TCRdb to about 2019). General notes on the study: Libraries from fractions with low cell numbers were prepared with the SMART-Seq v4 Ultra Low Input RNA kit. To follow T-cell clones before and after primary and booster YFV17D yellow fever vaccination, bulk TCR alpha and beta repertoires were sequenced over time. Two healthy male donors, one aged 18 to 30 and one aged 30 to 40 years, made up the cohort. Blood samples were taken at several timepoints before and after primary and secondary immunization, and bulk PBMC replicates and cell subsets were isolated.

Instrument used: Illumina NovaSeq 6000. TCR cDNA was synthesized by 5'RACE template switching, which introduced a universal primer site and unique molecular identifiers. cDNA synthesis was primed from both the TCR alpha and TCR beta constant segments. Library amplification involved two PCR steps, and the second step added sample barcodes and sequencing adapters. Sequencing of the libraries was done on either Illumina HiSeq 2500 (2x100 bp) or NovaSeq (2x150 bp). The authors' pipeline ran thus. MIGEC was used to demultiplex reads and collapse the reads into UMI consensus sequences, and MiXCR was used for V(D)J alignment. Vaccine-responding clonotypes were defined with edgeR using replicate PBMC samples, requiring FDR below 0.01 and a log2 fold change above 5 up to day 15. Bulk clonotypes were assigned CD4 or CD8 identity according to which sequenced CD4 or CD8 repertoire held them at higher abundance. TCRdb ran its own pipeline on the public reads, namely fastp trimming at Q25 and MiXCR clone calling, and kept in-frame beta chains. Every CDR3 protein is listed once, alongside the most common genes and DNA of its rows. The V and J calls here are based on TCRdb, not the publication. For this sample the table gives hundreds of thousands of distinct CDR3 sequences, of which roughly 4.3% were detected only once. The ten largest account for roughly 24% of the sample.

Here is what the overall study found, with its caveats: Because the study included only a couple of donors, the extent to which the findings can be generalized is limited. A small share of clonotypes occurred in both CD4 and CD8 compartments, likely arising from convergent recombination. The secondary T-cell response was weaker than the primary response but faster, peaking on day 5 instead of day 15. FACS-sorted repertoires could contain abundant contaminating clonotypes from the bulk population, so computational filtering was required. After the booster, most of the clones that had expanded following primary vaccination were detected again (96% of CD4 and roughly 90% of CD8), which suggests that memory was broadly maintained.

What the treatment or condition label conveys for this sample: live attenuated yellow fever vaccine strain. At each blood-draw timepoint, two biological replicates of bulk PBMCs were collected. A standard Ficoll-Paque protocol was used to isolate PBMCs from peripheral blood. TriZol was used to extract RNA from bulk PBMCs, from CD4 and CD8 fractions, and from dextramer-positive and dextramer-negative fractions. The germline ends are 9 bases apart after V is trimmed by 0 bases and J by 2 bases. From cysteine to phenylalanine, the CDR3 is 16 amino acids long. CDR3 DNA is the only sequence kept; it has 48 bases, read in frame from the first base. CDR1 and CDR2 are read off the germline V gene as SGHRS and YFSETQ. This clonotype was observed many times. It lacks a known antigen. Qualities for individual bases were not recorded, and no much larger clone is one base off.

The sequence came from a man younger than 35 who received the YFV17D yellow fever vaccine. Sequencing was performed on PBMCs, taken 5 days after the yellow fever booster vaccination. The rearranged chain carries TRBV5-1 and TRBJ2-6; the D segment could be TRBD1, given 6 matching bases. The CDR3 reads CASSLDGGAGANVLTF. Read as DNA, the sequence is TGCGCCAGCAGCTTGGATGGGGGCGCTGGGGCCAACGTCCTGACTTTC.